This T cell receptor beta chain is drawn from a study of CD8+CD57+ T cells in acquired aplastic anemia. Study in general: Sorted CD4+ and CD8+ cells yielded 2.5 to 3.5 ug of DNA on average.

Comment on this clonotype: Antigen: not known.

V gave up 3 bases and J gave up 8 bases, with 12 bases separating them. The CDR3 has 13 amino acids. Germline V CDR1 and CDR2: KGHDR, SFDVKD. Investigators profiled TCR beta VDJ and CDR3 from genomic DNA template. Using its own MiXCR run on the reads, TCRdb lists one record per CDR3 protein. The sample lists 200,000 to 250,000 distinct CDR3 sequences, over 55% occurring once. The sequenced patients had an expansion of CD8+CD57+ cells seen by flow cytometry. Patients uniformly had severe acquired aplastic anemia. Blood samples were obtained from patients who had received no prior therapy. General observations from the study: In common between the patients and the controls were approximately 28 CD8+ CDR3 sequences.

The receptor comes from a human donor with aplastic anemia. The chain combines TRBV24-1 with TRBJ1-2; D is ambiguous. The sequenced sample consisted of sorted CD4+, CD8+, or CD8+CD57+ T cells (not recorded which) from PBMCs. CDR3: CATSDIAQEGYTF. DNA of the CDR3: TGTGCCACCAGTGATATCGCTCAGGAAGGCTACACCTTC.